This T cell receptor (beta chain) was recorded in a study of blood T cell repertoires in COVID-19. Study context: Samples representing acute and convalescent COVID-19 were sourced from the United States, Italy and Spain. Nucleic acid was either cDNA or gDNA, and it came from T cells, B-cell-depleted T cells, or PBMCs.

As processed by the authors: The authors estimated nucleated cell counts from reference gene primer amplification. TCRdb's copy holds only in-frame clones and misses some; the assay was immunoSEQ multiplex PCR. V and J calls and clone size come straight from that table; D and trimming were deduced from the DNA. The top ten hold about 8.4% of the sample, which has under 35,000 clones, approximately 88% seen once. Germline CDR1 is KGHSH and CDR2 is LQKENI. The V gene lost 3 bases and the J gene lost 2 bases, with 15 bases spanning the gap. The CDR3 consists of 16 residues. The sequenced sample was peripheral blood. The V call is TRBV18, the J call TRBJ2-3; a weak D match, TRBD1 (5 bases). The TCR originated in a woman aged 50 to 60 with active COVID-19. CDR3 in DNA: TGTGCCAGCTCACCTTTTCGCCAGGGAATCACAGATACGCAGTATTTT. This codes for CASSPFRQGITDTQYF.